What follows are 9 T cell receptor beta chains derived from one specimen sequenced in a study of control samples from healthy donors and cancer patients. Sequenced by immunoSEQ multiplex PCR; TCRdb stores in-frame clones only, minus some. The sample holds approximately 170,000 clones, roughly nine tenths seen once. The source material was blood. The receptor source for this set is a woman aged 25 to 39 in good health.

The gene calls are TRBV11-3 and TRBJ2-7; 15 nucleotides line up with TRBD2. V dropped 0 bases and J dropped 7; count of bases not matched to a gene: 10. The CDR3 loop spans 18 amino acids. Germline loops: CDR1 SGHNT, CDR2 YENEEA. The CDR3 sequence: CASSLDPRTSGRAEEQYF. The CDR3 DNA reads TGTGCCAGCAGCTTAGATCCCCGGACTAGCGGGAGGGCCGAGGAGCAGTACTTC.

The chain couples TRBV6-5 to TRBJ1-1; D unclear. The length of the CDR3 is 12 residues. Germline loops: CDR1 MNHEY, CDR2 SVGAGI. The V gene lost 4 bases and the J gene lost 2 bases, with 5 bases spanning the gap. CDR3 region: CASSFPNTEAFF. CDR3 sequence (DNA): TGTGCCAGCAGTTTCCCAAACACTGAAGCTTTCTTT.

V is TRBV28 and J is TRBJ2-2, with D perhaps TRBD2 (6 bases). Per germline, CDR1 MDHEN and CDR2 SYDVKM. V lost 7 bases and J lost 3, with 12 bases in between. The CDR3 totals 14 residues. The CDR3 DNA sequence: TGTGCCAGCATTCGTAGCGGCTACACCGGGGAGCTGTTTTTT. It translates to CASIRSGYTGELFF.

There are a few counts of this clone. The CDR3 protein is CASSVGSAGQETQYF. DNA of the CDR3: TGTGCCAGCAGCGTAGGGTCGGCGGGGCAAGAGACCCAGTACTTC. The rearrangement links TRBV9 to TRBJ2-5, with D possibly matching TRBD2 (6 bases). The CDR3 has 15 amino acids. The V gene lost 0 bases and the J gene lost 2 bases, with 11 bases spanning the gap. Germline-derived CDR1 and CDR2 are SGDLS and YYNGEE. Filled out from reference TRBV9 and TRBJ2-5, the complete variable domain reads DSGVTQTPKHLITATGQRVTLRCSPRSGDLSVYWYQQSLDQGLQFLIQYYNGEERAKGNILERFSAQQFPDLHSELNLSSLELGDSALYFCASSVGSAGQETQYFGPGTRLLVL.

In its sample, this clone was seen once. V usage is TRBV7-2 and J usage is TRBJ2-1; 9 positions match TRBD2. V was clipped by 4 bases and J by 3 bases; unmatched bases: 4. Germline V gene sequence: CDR1 SGHTA, CDR2 FQGNSA. The CDR3 totals 15 residues. CDR3 residues: CASSWLAGFYNEQFF. CDR3 DNA sequence: TGTGCCAGCAGCTGGCTAGCGGGGTTCTACAATGAGCAGTTCTTC.

The chain joins TRBV6-5 to TRBJ1-6; D possibly corresponds to TRBD1 (6 bases). This CDR3 is 13 amino acids long. Trimming took off 11 bases at V and 8 bases at J, with 16 bases between the two ends. Germline V CDR1 and CDR2: MNHEY, SVGAGI. CDR3 in DNA: TGTGCCGGGGGGGCAGGGATGGATTCACCCCTCCACTTT. This encodes CAGGAGMDSPLHF.

The V gene is TRBV9, the J gene TRBJ1-3; D unresolved. The germline gives CDR1 SGDLS, CDR2 YYNGEE. This CDR3 is 15 amino acids long. Trimming cost V 4 bases and J 0 bases, with 11 bases left between them. The CDR3 reads CASSQHSYSGNTIYF. The CDR3 coding sequence is TGTGCCAGCAGCCAACACAGTTACTCTGGAAACACCATATATTTT.

The rearrangement uses TRBV5-1 and TRBJ2-1; D remains ambiguous. The CDR3 contains 14 residues. Germline V CDR1 and CDR2: SGHRS, YFSETQ. Trimming left V 4 bases short and J 2 bases short, with 10 bases between. In nucleotides, the CDR3 is TGCGCCAGCAGCGATAGTGGGCCCTACAATGAGCAGTTCTTC. Amino acids: CASSDSGPYNEQFF.

The CDR3 DNA sequence: TGTGCCAGTAGTATAATCGGGGGCTCGGGGGAGCTGTTTTTT. The encoded protein is CASSIIGGSGELFF. This chain joins TRBV19 and TRBJ2-2; D tentatively reads TRBD1 or TRBD2 (6 bases each). Per germline, CDR1 LNHDA and CDR2 SQIVND (reference sequence). V dropped 2 bases and J dropped 8 bases, with 12 bases sitting between them. This CDR3 comprises 14 residues.